Listed below are T cell receptor beta chains from one sample, sequenced in a study of control samples from healthy donors and cancer patients. This table comes from immunoSEQ multiplex PCR, and its TCRdb copy is limited to in-frame clones, with some not included. The data show 150,000 to 200,000 clones, with 90% to 95% seen just once and 1.2% to 1.5% held by the top ten. The material sequenced was blood. These receptors all come from a woman aged 18-30 years in good health. Each CDR3 is given with its conserved first and last residue. A D gene is named only where the DNA matches it firmly. Size is stated for part of the rows, as once, few or many counts, or as a class when the clone is expanded.

>NA|NA|TRBV27|TRBJ2-7
TGTGCCAGCAGTCCGGAGGACAGAGCCTACGAGCAGTACTTC
CASSPEDRAYEQYF
>TRBD1|NA|TRBV27|TRBJ1-6
TGTGCCAGCAGTCCTCCTGGGACAGGGGGTAATTCACCCCTCCACTTT
CASSPPGTGGNSPLHF
>NA|NA|TRBV5-6|TRBJ2-7
TGTGCCAGCAGCTTGTCCGACGATCCCTACGAGCAGTACTTC
CASSLSDDPYEQYF
>NA|NA|TRBV2|TRBJ2-2
TGTGCCCACGGGGACCCCGGGGAGCTGTTTTTT
CAHGDPGELFF
>NA|NA|TRBV15|TRBJ1-2
TGTGCCACCAGCAGAACCCTGACAGCCCTCCCCGACTTC
CATSRTLTALPDF
>NA|NA|TRBV15|TRBJ1-2
TGTGCCACCAGCAGAGGTCCGGGTCCTTATGGCTACACCTTC
CATSRGPGPYGYTF
>NA|NA|TRBV20-1|TRBJ2-3
TGCAGTGCTAGGACAGATACGCAGTATTTT
CSARTDTQYF
>NA|NA|TRBV7-9|TRBJ1-1
TGTGCCAGCAGTCAGACAGGAGCGGCTTTCTTT
CASSQTGAAFF
>TRBD1|NA|TRBV11-3|TRBJ1-1
TGTGCCAGCAGCTCCCACCCGTGGACAGGGGCATCCTCTGAAGCTTTCTTT
CASSSHPWTGASSEAFF
>NA|NA|TRBV4-3|TRBJ1-1
TGCGCCAGCAGCCAAGATATGAGGTTGAACACTGAAGCTTTCTTT
CASSQDMRLNTEAFF
>TRBD1|NA|TRBV7-2|TRBJ1-1
TGTGCCAGCAGCTCGGACAGGTTTACTGAAGCTTTCTTT
CASSSDRFTEAFF
>NA|once|TRBV7-2|TRBJ2-1
TGTGCCAGCAGCTTAGCATTATGGGAGAATGGTGAGCAGTTCTTC
CASSLALWENGEQFF
>NA|NA|TRBV7-8|TRBJ1-6
TGTGCCAGCAGCTTTCCTCCCGGGGCCGTAAGCTCCTATAATTCACCCCTCCACTTT
CASSFPPGAVSSYNSPLHF
>TRBD1|NA|TRBV5-6|TRBJ2-7
TGTGCCAGCAGCTTGGACAGGGGCTACGAGCAGTACTTC
CASSLDRGYEQYF
>NA|NA|TRBV7-3|TRBJ1-5
TGTGCCAGCAGCGCCGGGACCCAGCCCCAGCATTTT
CASSAGTQPQHF
>NA|NA|TRBV7-9|TRBJ1-1
TGTGCCAGCAGCTTGGGGGTCAGCTCTTATGTGAACACTGAAGCTTTCTTT
CASSLGVSSYVNTEAFF
>NA|NA|TRBV5-1|TRBJ1-2
TGCGCCAGCAGCTCATCCGGGGCTAACTATGGCTACACCTTC
CASSSSGANYGYTF
>NA|NA|TRBV29-1|TRBJ2-3
TGCAGCTCTAGCACAGATACGCAGTATTTT
CSSSTDTQYF
>TRBD1|NA|TRBV6-4|TRBJ1-1
TGTGCCAGCAAACAGGGGGTTCACACTGAAGCTTTCTTT
CASKQGVHTEAFF
>NA|once|TRBV6-5|TRBJ1-2
TGTGCCAGCAGTCCCAACGACCGGTTGAATGGCTACACCTTC
CASSPNDRLNGYTF
>TRBD1|NA|TRBV5-1|TRBJ1-5
TGCGCCAGCAGCTTAGGGGGCTTTGGACAGCCCCAGCATTTT
CASSLGGFGQPQHF
>NA|NA|TRBV14|TRBJ1-4
TGTGCCAGCAGCCCGAGGCGGCAGGGGTCTAATGAAAAACTGTTTTTT
CASSPRRQGSNEKLFF
>NA|NA|TRBV2|TRBJ1-1
TGTGCCAGCAGACCGGGACACTTTATGTACACTGAAGCTTTCTTT
CASRPGHFMYTEAFF
>NA|NA|TRBV18|TRBJ1-2
TGTGCCAGCTCACCGGGCCGGGATGGCTACACCTTC
CASSPGRDGYTF
>TRBD1|NA|TRBV28|TRBJ2-3
TGTGCCAGCAGTCCGAACCCGGGACAGGGGACAGATACGCAGTATTTT
CASSPNPGQGTDTQYF
>TRBD1|once|TRBV3-1/TRBV3-2|TRBJ1-2
TGTGCCAGCAGCGATACAGGGGTGGGCTATGGCTACACCTTC
CASSDTGVGYGYTF
>NA|NA|TRBV6-5|TRBJ1-6
TGTGCCAGCAGAAGGACATTGGGGTCACCCCTCCACTTT
CASRRTLGSPLHF
>NA|NA|TRBV19|TRBJ1-2
TGTGCCAGTAGTATCCCTCAGGGCCGGGGAGGCTACACCTTC
CASSIPQGRGGYTF
>NA|few|TRBV27|TRBJ1-2
TGTGCCAGCAGGCCCTCGAACAGCAACTATGGCTACACCTTC
CASRPSNSNYGYTF
>NA|few|TRBV2|TRBJ1-4
TGTGCCAGCAGGAGGGAGGTGGGAACTAATGAAAAACTGTTTTTT
CASRREVGTNEKLFF
>TRBD1|NA|TRBV5-4|TRBJ2-1
TGTGCCAGCAGCCTATCCGGGACAGGGGTTGGAAAGTTCTTC
CASSLSGTGVGKFF
>NA|NA|TRBV24-1|TRBJ1-2
TGTGCCACCAGTGATTTGACAGGTAGCTTCTATGGCTACACCTTC
CATSDLTGSFYGYTF
>TRBD1|few|TRBV6-6|TRBJ1-5
TGTGCCAGCAGGGACAGGGGGGGCAATCAGCCCCAGCATTTT
CASRDRGGNQPQHF
>NA|NA|TRBV2|TRBJ1-5
TGTGCCAGCAGTGCGGGGTCCAGCTTAAGCAATCAGCCCCAGCATTTT
CASSAGSSLSNQPQHF
>NA|NA|TRBV10-3|TRBJ1-1
TGTGCCATCAGGTCAGGGGTGAACACTGAAGCTTTCTTT
CAIRSGVNTEAFF
>NA|NA|TRBV19|TRBJ1-5
TGTGCCAGTAGCTATACAGGCGGTGTCCAGCCCCAGCATTTT
CASSYTGGVQPQHF
>NA|NA|TRBV9|TRBJ2-6
TGTGCCAGCAGCCCTCGCCGGGAACACTCTGGGGCCAACGTCCTGACTTTC
CASSPRREHSGANVLTF
>TRBD1|once|TRBV28|TRBJ1-4
TGTGCCAGCAGTTTGTACGGGACAGTTGAAAAACTGTTTTTT
CASSLYGTVEKLFF
>NA|NA|TRBV6-1|TRBJ2-3
TGTGCCAGCAGCGAAATAAATATGGTTAGGTTGTACACAGATACGCAGTATTTT
CASSEINMVRLYTDTQYF
>NA|NA|TRBV5-4|TRBJ1-5
TGTGCCAGCAGTCCCGACCCGAATCAGCCCCAGCATTTT
CASSPDPNQPQHF
>NA|NA|TRBV2|TRBJ2-1
TGTGCCAGCAGTACCTCTCCAGGGACTGTATACAATGAGCAGTTCTTC
CASSTSPGTVYNEQFF
>NA|NA|TRBV19|TRBJ1-2
TGTGCCAGTAGTATGAGGGGTAGGGATGGCTACACCTTC
CASSMRGRDGYTF
>NA|NA|TRBV7-2|TRBJ2-2
TGTGCCAGCAGTTATAGATTCACCGGGGAGCTGTTTTTT
CASSYRFTGELFF
>TRBD1|NA|TRBV25-1|TRBJ2-1
TGTGCCAGCAGAGGAGAGGGGACAGAGGTCTTC
CASRGEGTEVF
>NA|NA|TRBV2|TRBJ2-1
TGTGCCAGCAGCGCCGAAACAGGCGAGCAGTTCTTC
CASSAETGEQFF
>NA|NA|TRBV6-1|TRBJ2-5
TGTGCCAGCCGGCTAAGGCGGGAAGAGACCCAGTACTTC
CASRLRREETQYF
>NA|once|TRBV3-1/TRBV3-2|TRBJ2-7
TGTGCCAGCAGCCAAGAAGGGGCCGGCTATGACGAGCAGTACTTC
CASSQEGAGYDEQYF